This T cell receptor (beta chain) was captured by sequencing in a study of PD-1 blockade in classical Hodgkin lymphoma. Findings of the study overall: Unlike CD8+ TCR diversity, which did not rise significantly by C4D1, CD4+ TCR diversity did. Complete responders' baseline diversity resembled that of newly diagnosed patients.

TCRdb keeps only in-frame clones here, not all; method: immunoSEQ multiplex PCR. The repertoire holds 14,000 or so clones, roughly four fifths seen once, with 20% to 25% in the top ten. Remarks on this clone: Its antigen remains unidentified.

Every patient relapsed after autologous stem cell transplantation, and brentuximab vedotin exposure varied. Each best response was a complete response, a partial response or progressive disease. CDR1 and CDR2 (germline): LNHDA, SQIVND (reference sequence). This CDR3 contains 14 residues. V lost 3 bases to trimming and J lost 3 bases, with 9 bases between them. The V and J genes are TRBV19 and TRBJ1-5; D remains ambiguous. This receptor was taken from a human donor with classical Hodgkin lymphoma. The input for sequencing was peripheral blood mononuclear cells (PBMCs), taken at baseline. This CDR3 is CASSILGFNQPQHF. CDR3 DNA: TGTGCCAGTAGTATTTTGGGATTCAATCAGCCCCAGCATTTT. Full variable domain (missing parts from reference TRBV19 and TRBJ1-5): DGGITQSPKYLFRKEGQNVTLSCEQNLNHDAMYWYRQDPGQGLRLIYYSQIVNDFQKGDIAEGYSVSREKKESFPLTVTSAQKNPTAFYLCASSILGFNQPQHFGDGTRLSIL.